The 26 T cell receptor beta chains below all came from one sample that was sequenced in a study of regulatory T cells in long-lasting Graves disease. The time point here: newly diagnosed GD, antithyroid drugs for less than 3 months. The TCR library was prepared using RNA isolated from PBMCs. CDR3 regions were amplified by Arm-PCR using iRepertoire HTBI primers to build TCR beta libraries. TCRdb used MiXCR to reprocess the multiplex PCR reads, holding one entry per CDR3 protein. The table includes 450,000 to 700,000 distinct CDR3 sequences, around an eighth detected once. The sample was also reused in another study, on T cells in Graves' hyperthyroidism and ophthalmopathy.

This specimen was peripheral blood mononuclear cells (PBMCs), taken at new diagnosis, from a patient treated with antithyroid drugs. The receptor set was obtained from a young man with Graves disease.

The sample holds many counts of this clonotype. The V gene is TRBV11-2, the J gene TRBJ2-1, with 7 positions matching TRBD1. V lost 1 base, J lost 9 bases, and 6 bases stayed unmatched. The CDR3 length is 14 residues. Germline V gene data show CDR1 as SGHAT and CDR2 as FQNNGV. The CDR3 nucleotides are TGTGCCAGCAGCTTAGCCGGGACAGATGGTGAGCAGTTCTTC. Translation: CASSLAGTDGEQFF.

In this sample, this clonotype turned up many times. The chain recombines TRBV3-1 with TRBJ1-5, with D possibly TRBD1 on 5 matching bases. The V gene lost 2 bases and the J gene lost 2 bases, with 7 bases spanning the gap. From germline, CDR1 is LGHDT and CDR2 YNNKEL (reference sequence). The CDR3 extends over 14 amino acids. CDR3 region: CASSQSQGNQPQHF. DNA for the CDR3: TGTGCCAGCAGCCAATCACAGGGCAATCAGCCCCAGCATTTT.

The V call is TRBV20-1, the J call TRBJ2-7; 10 bases agree with TRBD1. The germline gives CDR1 DFQATT, CDR2 SNEGSKA (reference sequence). CDR3 length: 15 amino acids. V shed 0 bases, J shed 3 bases, and the junction held 5 bases outside the gene matches. DNA of the CDR3: TGCAGTGCTAGAGAGGGACAGGGGACCTTCTACGAGCAGTACTTC. Translating it yields CSAREGQGTFYEQYF.

In this sample, this clonotype turned up a few times. This chain uses TRBV30 with TRBJ2-1, with 11 bases matching TRBD2. The CDR3 is 16 residues long. With V trimmed by 4 bases and J by 7 bases, 12 bases remained unmatched. CDR1 GTSNPN and CDR2 SVGIG come from the germline V gene (reference sequence). The CDR3 region has the DNA TGTGCCTGGACCATATCGGCGGGACTAGCGGTAAATGAGCAGTTCTTC. Translating gives CAWTISAGLAVNEQFF. Together with reference TRBV30 and TRBJ2-1, the CDR3 gives the full variable domain: SQTIHQWPATLVQPVGSPLSLECTVEGTSNPNLYWYRQAAGRGLQLLFYSVGIGQISSEVPQNLSASRPQDRQFILSSKKLLLSDSGFYLCAWTISAGLAVNEQFFGPGTRLTVL.

The chain joins TRBV18 to TRBJ2-1, with TRBD2 identical over 7 bases. The CDR3 has 16 amino acids. Looked up from germline, CDR1 is KGHSH and CDR2 is LQKENI. Trimming took 5 bases from V and 3 from J; bases not matched to a gene: 10. CDR3 sequence: CASSLPAGEVYNEQFF. CDR3 in DNA: TGTGCCAGCTCATTGCCTGCGGGAGAGGTCTACAATGAGCAGTTCTTC.

As concerns this clonotype: Compared with germline, one end of the junction differs, possibly owing to a read error. V and J are TRBV7-9 and TRBJ2-1; D may correspond to TRBD1 or TRBD2 (5 bases each). The CDR3 is 17 amino acids. Germline V CDR1 and CDR2: SEHNR, FQNEAQ (reference sequence). The CDR3 is CASSGHGRGPPYDEQFF. CDR3 bases: TGTGCCAGCAGCGGACACGGTCGGGGACCCCCCTACGATGAGCAGTTCTTC. The full variable domain, completed using reference TRBV7-9 and TRBJ2-1, is DTGVSQNPRHKITKRGQNVTFRCDPISEHNRLYWYRQTLGQGPEFLTYFQNEAQLEKSRLLSDRFSAERPKGSFSTLEIQRTEQGDSAMYLCASSGHGRGPPYDEQFFGPGTRLTVL.

This clonotype was picked up a small number of times. The genes are TRBV20-1 and TRBJ2-2; D not certain. Germline V gives CDR1 DFQATT, CDR2 SNEGSKA (reference sequence). V gave up 0 bases and J gave up 1 base, with 3 bases separating them. The CDR3 is 13 residues long. The CDR3 region has the DNA TGCAGTGCTAGAGATCAGAACACCGGGGAGCTGTTTTTT. Translated, it gives CSARDQNTGELFF.

In this sample, this clonotype turned up a few times. The CDR3 region has the DNA TGTGCCAGTACCCACGGGAGCTCCTACAATGAGCAGTTCTTC. Amino acids: CASTHGSSYNEQFF. The chain uses TRBV19 and TRBJ2-1, with a possible D match to TRBD2 (6 bases). V was shortened by 7 bases and J by 0 bases, with 10 bases between the two germline ends. This CDR3 has 14 residues. Germline CDR1 LNHDA, CDR2 SQIVND (reference sequence).

This clonotype appeared many times. The chain employs TRBV6-5 and TRBJ2-2; 9 nucleotides match TRBD1. This CDR3 contains 16 residues. Germline assignment: CDR1 MNHEY and CDR2 SVGAGI. With V trimmed by 3 bases and J by 7 bases, 9 bases remained unmatched. The CDR3 spells CASSYGPGTGLGELFF. In DNA form, the CDR3 reads TGTGCCAGCAGTTATGGGCCCGGGACAGGGCTCGGGGAGCTGTTTTTT.

This clonotype was recorded a few times. The chain combines TRBV5-1 with TRBJ2-1; 7 bases map to TRBD2. The CDR3 is 15 residues long. CDR1 SGHRS and CDR2 YFSETQ come from the germline V gene. Trimming took 4 bases from V and 3 from J; bases not matched to a gene: 7. The CDR3 reads CASSPLPGGYNEQFF. In DNA form, the CDR3 reads TGCGCCAGCAGCCCCCTTCCGGGGGGCTACAATGAGCAGTTCTTC.

This clonotype was detected ten times or more. This sequence joins TRBV5-1 and TRBJ2-3, with 10 positions matching TRBD2. V was pared by 4 bases and J by 4 bases, with 12 bases of the junction left unmatched. CDR1 is SGHRS, CDR2 YFSETQ, per germline. The CDR3 is made up of 17 amino acids. CDR3 in amino acids: CASSPSLASGSSDTQYF. DNA of the CDR3: TGCGCCAGCAGCCCGAGCTTGGCTAGCGGGAGCTCAGATACGCAGTATTTT.

This clonotype has a count of ten or more. V is TRBV12-3 or TRBV12-4 and J is TRBJ2-7; maybe TRBD1 (6 bases). The CDR3 is 15 amino acids. The ends were cut back, 2 bases at V and 3 bases at J, with 14 bases in the middle. CDR3 in amino acids: CASSLTGRNYYEQYF. CDR3 DNA sequence: TGTGCCAGCAGTTTAACAGGGAGAAACTACTACGAGCAGTACTTC.

This clonotype was counted many times. This sequence joins TRBV29-1 and TRBJ2-1, with a possible D match to TRBD1 (5 bases). The end of the DNA fits TRBJ2-5 better, so the J call may be wrong. CDR1 is SQVTM, CDR2 ANQGSEA, per germline. CDR3 length equals 12 residues. The CDR3 DNA reads TGCAGCGTTGGCAGGGTCGGGGAGACCCAGTACTTC. Protein sequence: CSVGRVGETQYF.

The V gene is TRBV14, the J gene TRBJ2-3, with D perhaps matching TRBD2 (6 bases). Germline values: CDR1 SGHDN, CDR2 FVKESK. The CDR3 is made up of 15 amino acids. V shed 5 bases and J shed 4 bases, with 16 bases lying between them. The CDR3 protein is CASSLRLVRPDTQYF. In DNA form, the CDR3 reads TGTGCCAGCAGCTTGAGACTAGTTCGTCCAGATACGCAGTATTTT.

This clonotype was found many times. This chain joins TRBV6-1 and TRBJ1-1; TRBD1 matches 8 bases. Unmatched junction bases numbered 3, after V lost 6 bases and J lost 6 bases. Germline loops: CDR1 MNHNS, CDR2 SASEGT. The CDR3 runs 12 residues. The CDR3 spells CASRQGAAEAFF. CDR3 nucleotides: TGTGCCAGCAGGCAGGGGGCCGCTGAAGCTTTCTTT.

This clonotype was detected ten times or more. V is TRBV7-9 and J is TRBJ2-5; 8 bases map to TRBD2. V dropped 4 bases and J dropped 4; count of bases not matched to a gene: 14. Per the germline V gene, CDR1 is SEHNR and CDR2 is FQNEAQ (reference sequence). The CDR3 length is 17 residues. Here the CDR3 reads CASSSWTSPIRGETQYF. The CDR3 region has the DNA TGTGCCAGCAGCTCTTGGACTAGCCCCATCAGGGGAGAGACCCAGTACTTC.

Of note for this clonotype: The final CDR3 position lacks the conserved phenylalanine or tryptophan, pointing to a likely read error. The chain has TRBV29-1 and TRBJ2-7, with TRBD2 identical over 7 bases. The CDR3 totals 13 residues. V was clipped by 5 bases and J by 4 bases; unmatched bases: 8. CDR1 and CDR2 (germline): SQVTM, ANQGSEA. The CDR3 region has the DNA TGCAGCGTTACCGGACTAGAGAGTTACGAGCAGTACTTA. As protein: CSVTGLESYEQYL.

This chain joins TRBV12-3 or TRBV12-4 and TRBJ2-2, with TRBD2 identical over 11 bases. This CDR3 region has 19 residues. V was pared by 6 bases and J by 7 bases, with 19 bases of the junction left unmatched. The CDR3 spells CASSSHRRGVAGGFGELFF. The CDR3 region has the DNA TGTGCCAGCAGCTCACACAGAAGAGGGGTAGCGGGAGGGTTCGGGGAGCTGTTTTTT.

This clonotype occurred many times. CDR3 amino acids: CASGSASSYEQYF. In nucleotides, the CDR3 is TGTGCCAGCGGGTCGGCGAGCTCCTACGAGCAGTACTTC. The V and J genes are TRBV5-6 and TRBJ2-7; D ambiguous. This CDR3 has 13 amino acids. Trimming removed 7 bases from V and 0 bases from J, with 11 bases in between. Germline CDR1 and CDR2: SGHDT and YYEEEE.

The V and J genes are TRBV7-9 and TRBJ1-4; D is perhaps TRBD1 (6 bases). CDR3 length equals 15 residues. The V gene's germline CDR1 is SEHNR and CDR2 FQNEAQ (reference sequence). V lost 5 bases and J 4 bases, leaving 14 bases between the germline ends. The chain's CDR3 is CASSQQGWGNEKLFF. In DNA, the CDR3 is TGTGCCAGCAGCCAACAGGGCTGGGGTAATGAAAAACTGTTTTTT.

This clonotype came up many times. The chain employs TRBV29-1 and TRBJ2-5; possible D gene TRBD1, 5 bases. Between the trimmed V and J ends, which lost 7 bases and 1 base, there was a span of 10 bases. This CDR3 has 12 amino acids. Germline lookup yields CDR1 SQVTM and CDR2 ANQGSEA. Here the CDR3 DNA reads TGCAGCGCAGACAGAGCCCAAGAGACCCAGTACTTC. Protein sequence: CSADRAQETQYF.

This clonotype was seen many times. The rearrangement links TRBV27 to TRBJ2-5; 10 positions match TRBD1. The CDR3 is 14 amino acids. The germline CDR1 and CDR2 sequences are MNHEY and SMNVEV (reference sequence). Unmatched junction bases numbered 5, after V lost 6 bases and J lost 4 bases. This CDR3 is CASRTGGGGETQYF. CDR3 DNA sequence: TGTGCCAGCAGGACAGGGGGCGGGGGAGAGACCCAGTACTTC.

This clonotype was observed a single time. This may arise from a read error, as a much more abundant clone is one base away. CDR3 amino acids: CASSQGSGSGEAQYF. The CDR3 nucleotides are TGTGCCAGCAGCCAAGGGAGCGGGAGTGGAGAGGCCCAGTACTTC. This chain uses TRBV7-2 with TRBJ2-5; the match to TRBD2 covers 8 bases. Germline loops: CDR1 SGHTA, CDR2 FQGNSA. CDR3 length: 15 residues. The variable domain in full, with the rest retrieved from reference TRBV7-2 and TRBJ2-5, is GAGVSQSPSNKVTEKGKDVELRCDPISGHTALYWYRQSLGQGLEFLIYFQGNSAPDKSGLPSDRFSAERTGGSVSTLTIQRTQQEDSAVYLCASSQGSGSGEAQYFGPGTRLLVL.

This clonotype came up many times. Germline and junction disagree at one end, which may indicate a read error. The rearrangement joins TRBV7-7 to TRBJ2-3; D assignment may be TRBD1 or TRBD2 (5 bases each). The CDR3 covers 14 residues. The germline CDR1 and CDR2 sequences are SSHAT and FNYEAQ (reference sequence). This CDR3 reads CASSRDGLRDTQYF. CDR3 nucleotides: TGTGCTAGCAGCAGGGACGGGCTTAGGGATACGCAGTATTTT.

This clonotype was recorded at least ten times. The rearrangement uses TRBV20-1 and TRBJ2-3, with TRBD2 matching over 7 bases. Germline loops: CDR1 DFQATT, CDR2 SNEGSKA (reference sequence). The CDR3 consists of 16 residues. Trimming took 4 bases from V and 1 from J; bases not matched to a gene: 11. This chain's CDR3 is CSANRLGAGGTDTQYF. In DNA, the CDR3 is TGCAGTGCTAACCGACTTGGCGCGGGAGGCACAGATACGCAGTATTTT.

This clonotype was seen many times. The rearrangement uses TRBV11-2 and TRBJ2-1; 10 positions match TRBD2. After removal of 3 bases from V and 8 bases from J, the junction contained 7 bases not matched to a gene. CDR1 is SGHAT and CDR2 is FQNNGV in the germline V gene. The CDR3 has 15 amino acids. CDR3 region: CASSFGLAEFDEQFF. In DNA, the CDR3 is TGTGCCAGCAGCTTCGGACTAGCGGAGTTCGATGAGCAGTTCTTC.